Listed here are 21 T cell receptor beta chains from one sample, sequenced in a study of technical replicates of blood from several donors. TCRdb keeps only in-frame clones here, not all; method: immunoSEQ multiplex PCR. The top ten hold approximately 0.35% of the sample, which has about 80,000 clones, 90% to 95% seen once. The sequenced material came from T cells isolated from PBMCs. Receptors were obtained from a human donor in good health.

The chain uses TRBV11-2 and TRBJ2-5, with 8 bases lining up with TRBD2. The CDR3 consists of 15 residues. The V and J ends lost 5 bases and 4 bases, in that order; junction bases with no gene match: 9. The germline V gene encodes CDR1 SGHAT and CDR2 FQNNGV. CDR3: CASSLDSGTLETQYF. In nucleotides, the CDR3 is TGTGCCAGCAGCCTGGATAGCGGGACCCTAGAGACCCAGTACTTC. Complete variable domain (other parts from reference TRBV11-2 and TRBJ2-5): EAGVAQSPRYKIIEKRQSVAFWCNPISGHATLYWYQQILGQGPKLLIQFQNNGVVDDSQLPKDRFSAERLKGVDSTLKIQPAKLEDSAVYLCASSLDSGTLETQYFGPGTRLLVL.

The chain joins TRBV6-1 to TRBJ1-3, with D unresolved. Trimming removed 0 bases at V and 0 bases at J, with 6 bases between. The CDR3 runs 15 residues. CDR1 and CDR2 (germline): MNHNS, SASEGT. The CDR3 nucleotides read TGTGCCAGCAGTGAAGCGACGGGCTCTGGAAACACCATATATTTT. It codes for CASSEATGSGNTIYF.

The chain combines TRBV6-5 with TRBJ1-2, with D possibly TRBD1 on 6 matching bases. The CDR3 sequence is 12 residues long. V was clipped by 8 bases and J by 5 bases, with 12 bases between them. The germline V gene encodes CDR1 MNHEY and CDR2 SVGAGI. The CDR3 loop reads CASSRQAYGYTF. The CDR3, as DNA: TGTGCCAGCTCTAGACAGGCTTATGGCTACACCTTC.

This clone showed up just once. The V call is TRBV6-5, the J call TRBJ2-1; the D gene is possibly TRBD2 (5 bases). V was pared by 0 bases and J by 7 bases, with 16 bases between. The CDR3 covers 16 residues. The germline gives CDR1 MNHEY, CDR2 SVGAGI. CDR3 DNA: TGTGCCAGCAGTTACTCATTGGCGGGTGTTTTGAATGAGCAGTTCTTC. This encodes CASSYSLAGVLNEQFF.

The DNA for the CDR3 is TGTGCCAGCAGCGGGACAGGATTCACCGGGGAGCTGTTTTTT. This gives the protein CASSGTGFTGELFF. J is TRBJ2-2 and V is TRBV11-1; 8 nucleotides align to TRBD1. The CDR3 has 14 residues. In germline, CDR1 is SGHAT, CDR2 FQDESV (reference sequence). V lost 5 bases to trimming and J lost 4 bases; unmatched junction nucleotides: 3.

V is TRBV28 and J is TRBJ1-5, with no clear D. V shed 3 bases and J shed 0 bases, with 12 bases lying between them. CDR1 MDHEN and CDR2 SYDVKM come from the germline V gene. The CDR3 covers 16 residues. The CDR3 DNA follows: TGTGCCAGCAGTTTTTACAGCTTCTATAGCAATCAGCCCCAGCATTTT. Amino acid sequence: CASSFYSFYSNQPQHF.

This rearrangement joins TRBV9 to TRBJ1-1; D remains ambiguous. The V end was cut by 0 bases, the J end by 1 base, with 4 bases between. Germline-derived CDR1 and CDR2 are SGDLS and YYNGEE. CDR3 length: 13 amino acids. The CDR3 sequence: CASSVDRNTEAFF. CDR3 in DNA: TGTGCCAGCAGCGTAGACAGGAACACTGAAGCTTTCTTT. Full variable domain (outside the CDR3, taken from reference TRBV9 and TRBJ1-1): DSGVTQTPKHLITATGQRVTLRCSPRSGDLSVYWYQQSLDQGLQFLIQYYNGEERAKGNILERFSAQQFPDLHSELNLSSLELGDSALYFCASSVDRNTEAFFGQGTRLTVV.

The rearrangement uses TRBV7-9 and TRBJ2-3; TRBD1 might be the D (5 bases). CDR3 length: 12 residues. V was pared by 5 bases and J by 8 bases, with 11 bases between. Germline values: CDR1 SEHNR, CDR2 FQNEAQ (reference sequence). The CDR3 bases are TGTGCCAGCAGCACCTACAGGACTACGCAGTATTTT. Protein sequence: CASSTYRTTQYF.

The CDR3 sequence: CASSPIGTGALEQYF. DNA for the CDR3: TGTGCCAGCTCACCAATCGGGACAGGGGCTCTCGAGCAGTACTTC. The gene calls are TRBV18 and TRBJ2-7, with TRBD1 matching 10 bases. In germline, CDR1 is KGHSH, CDR2 LQKENI. Trimming took 2 bases from V and 6 from J; bases not matched to a gene: 7. There are 15 residues in the CDR3.

The chain uses TRBV7-9 and TRBJ1-5; TRBD1 aligns across 7 bases. The CDR3 spans 15 residues. V lost 4 bases, J lost 6 bases, and 9 bases stayed unmatched. From germline, CDR1 is SEHNR and CDR2 FQNEAQ (reference sequence). CDR3 region: CASSSGTDYSQPQHF. CDR3 coding DNA: TGTGCCAGCAGCTCCGGGACAGATTATAGTCAGCCCCAGCATTTT.

This clone came up a few times. The rearrangement uses TRBV6-1 and TRBJ2-7; D might be TRBD2 (5 bases). Trimming took off 3 bases at V and 3 bases at J, with 18 bases between the two ends. This CDR3 contains 16 residues. Per germline, CDR1 MNHNS and CDR2 SASEGT. CDR3 residues: CASSESPGWGDYEQYF. DNA for the CDR3: TGTGCCAGCAGTGAGTCACCGGGATGGGGAGACTACGAGCAGTACTTC.

The V gene is TRBV9, the J gene TRBJ2-5, with 9 nucleotides matching TRBD1. The CDR3 is 15 amino acids. From germline, CDR1 is SGDLS and CDR2 YYNGEE. V shed 3 bases and J 5 bases; nucleotides not matched to a gene: 8. The CDR3 protein is CASSAGTGYRETQYF. DNA for the CDR3: TGTGCCAGCAGCGCCGGGACAGGGTATAGGGAGACCCAGTACTTC. Combining the CDR3 with reference TRBV9 and TRBJ2-5 gives the whole variable domain DSGVTQTPKHLITATGQRVTLRCSPRSGDLSVYWYQQSLDQGLQFLIQYYNGEERAKGNILERFSAQQFPDLHSELNLSSLELGDSALYFCASSAGTGYRETQYFGPGTRLLVL.

The chain uses TRBV11-2 and TRBJ1-5; D possibly corresponds to TRBD1 (5 bases). From germline, CDR1 is SGHAT and CDR2 FQNNGV. This CDR3 has 14 amino acids. V lost 4 bases, J lost 5 bases, and 12 bases lay in between. The CDR3 DNA reads TGTGCCAGCAGCTCGGGCTGGGGCGATCAGCCCCAGCATTTT. It encodes CASSSGWGDQPQHF.

The chain links TRBV19 to TRBJ2-1; TRBD2 is a possible D gene (6 bases). V lost 4 bases, J lost 9 bases, and 16 bases lay in between. Germline V gene sequence: CDR1 LNHDA, CDR2 SQIVND (reference sequence). This CDR3 spans 14 amino acids. The CDR3 region is CASSTRVYGSEQFF. The CDR3 nucleotides read TGTGCCAGTAGTACCAGGGTTTACGGGAGTGAGCAGTTCTTC.

The rearrangement uses TRBV12-2 and TRBJ1-5; the DNA was not used to check the table's D call, TRBD1. TRBV12-2 is classified as a pseudogene. The CDR3 runs 18 residues. The CDR3 loop reads CASRLGGQGPVRNQPQHF. CDR3 in DNA: TGTGCAAGTCGCTTAGGAGGACAGGGCCCGGTCCGCAATCAGCCCCAGCATTTT.

The chain has TRBV11-2 and TRBJ2-7; 13 bases fit TRBD2. Per germline, CDR1 SGHAT and CDR2 FQNNGV. The J segment lost 0 bases and the V segment lost 5 bases, leaving 4 bases of the junction unmatched. The CDR3 loop spans 16 amino acids. In nucleotides, the CDR3 is TGTGCCAGCAGCACGACTAGCGGGAGGACCTCCTACGAGCAGTACTTC. Its translation: CASSTTSGRTSYEQYF. Full variable domain (missing parts from reference TRBV11-2 and TRBJ2-7): EAGVAQSPRYKIIEKRQSVAFWCNPISGHATLYWYQQILGQGPKLLIQFQNNGVVDDSQLPKDRFSAERLKGVDSTLKIQPAKLEDSAVYLCASSTTSGRTSYEQYFGPGTRLTVT.

The V and J genes are TRBV9 and TRBJ2-5; TRBD1 might be the D (5 bases). Between the trimmed V and J ends, which lost 1 base and 5 bases, there was a span of 9 bases. Germline CDR1 reads SGDLS; CDR2 reads YYNGEE. This CDR3 is built from 13 residues. The CDR3 here is CASSVWGQETQYF. The DNA for the CDR3 is TGTGCCAGCAGCGTATGGGGCCAGGAGACCCAGTACTTC.

The gene calls are TRBV29-1 and TRBJ2-1; D remains unclear. CDR1 SQVTM and CDR2 ANQGSEA come from the germline V gene. CDR3 length equals 13 residues. The V gene lost 0 bases and the J gene lost 10 bases, with 13 bases spanning the gap. CDR3 amino acids: CSVEDREIEEQFF. As DNA, the CDR3 is TGCAGCGTTGAAGATCGTGAGATCGAGGAGCAGTTCTTC.

V usage is TRBV4-3 and J usage is TRBJ2-1, with 8 bases matching TRBD2. The germline V gene encodes CDR1 LGHNA and CDR2 YSLEER. The CDR3 spans 16 residues. J was trimmed by 4 bases and V by 4 bases; bases with no gene match: 9. CDR3 DNA: TGCGCCAGCAGCCTTGAGCGGGGGAGCGGTTACAATGAGCAGTTCTTC. This encodes CASSLERGSGYNEQFF.

The chain employs TRBV5-1 and TRBJ1-1; 7 bases map to TRBD1. The CDR3 is 14 residues long. The trim removed 4 bases at V and 4 bases at J, leaving 7 bases unmatched. Looked up from germline, CDR1 is SGHRS and CDR2 is YFSETQ. This chain's CDR3 is CASSLNRDSTEAFF. The CDR3 DNA follows: TGCGCCAGCAGCCTGAACCGGGACAGCACTGAAGCTTTCTTT.

The chain recombines TRBV11-3 with TRBJ1-3; 11 nucleotides line up with TRBD1. This CDR3 has 17 amino acids. Per the germline V gene, CDR1 is SGHNT and CDR2 is YENEEA. With V trimmed by 5 bases and J by 2 bases, 8 bases remained unmatched. CDR3 loop: CASSGRTGGLAGNTIYF. The CDR3 DNA reads as TGTGCCAGCAGCGGGCGGACAGGGGGCTTGGCTGGAAACACCATATATTTT.